This T cell receptor (beta chain) was captured by sequencing in a study of technical replicates of blood from a few donors. This CDR3 is 18 amino acids long. Germline loops: CDR1 WSHSY, CDR2 SAAADI. The V and J ends lost 4 bases and 0 bases, in that order; junction bases with no gene match: 11. Using immunoSEQ multiplex PCR, the repertoire was profiled, and TCRdb retains in-frame clones only, with some absent. Counted here are 15,000 to 17,000 clones, over 75% occurring once; the ten biggest clones make up around an eighth. The gene calls are TRBV10-2 and TRBJ1-2; 10 bases agree with TRBD1. The receptor comes from a human donor in good health. Sequenced material: PBMCs. The CDR3 DNA is TGCGCCAGCAGTGGGACAGGGGGAGCGGGCGCAACTAACTATGGCTACACCTTC. Translated: CASSGTGGAGATNYGYTF.